This T cell receptor beta chain was identified during a study of CD8+ T cells in alopecia areata. The CDR3 totals 14 residues. V gave up 1 base and J gave up 0 bases, with 10 bases separating them. In germline, CDR1 is SQVTM, CDR2 ANQGSEA. The authors extracted RNA and reverse transcribed it into cDNA as the sequencing template. Clones were sequenced by immunoSEQ multiplex PCR, and TCRdb holds only the in-frame ones, with some missing. The sample consists of around 200,000 clones, around 56% of them appearing once. The treatment denotes: oral pan-JAK inhibitor, 5-10 mg twice daily. Specimen: CD4+ T cells sorted from blood, collected at week 4, from a patient treated with tofacitinib. This chain links TRBV29-1 with TRBJ2-7; D ambiguous. The receptor's source is a human donor with alopecia areata. Here the CDR3 DNA reads TGCAGCGTTGAAGTGGCACCATCCTCCTACGAGCAGTACTTC. Translated, it gives CSVEVAPSSYEQYF.